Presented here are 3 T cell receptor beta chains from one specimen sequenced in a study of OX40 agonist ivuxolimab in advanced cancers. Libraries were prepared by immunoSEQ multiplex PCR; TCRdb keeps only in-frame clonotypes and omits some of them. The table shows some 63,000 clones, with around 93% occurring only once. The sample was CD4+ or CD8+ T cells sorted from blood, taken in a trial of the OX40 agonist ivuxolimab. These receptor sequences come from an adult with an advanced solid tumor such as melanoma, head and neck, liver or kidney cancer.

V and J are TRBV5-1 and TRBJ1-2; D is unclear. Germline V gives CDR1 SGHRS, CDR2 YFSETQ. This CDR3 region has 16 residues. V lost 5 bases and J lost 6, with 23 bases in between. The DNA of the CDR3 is TGCGCCAGCAGTTCTACGTTTTTGCAGACTAGCGATGGCTACACCTTC. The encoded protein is CASSSTFLQTSDGYTF. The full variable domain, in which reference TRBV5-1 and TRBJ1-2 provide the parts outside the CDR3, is KAGVTQTPRYLIKTRGQQVTLSCSPISGHRSVSWYQQTPGQGLQFLFEYFSETQRNKGNFPGRFSGRQFSNSRSEMNVSTLELGDSALYLCASSSTFLQTSDGYTFGSGTRLTVV.

The CDR3 coding sequence is TGTGCCAGCAGCGTAGAGACTAGCGGGCAGGGTGGGCAGTACTTC. Translation gives CASSVETSGQGGQYF. The chain recombines TRBV9 with TRBJ2-7; 10 nucleotides line up with TRBD2. This CDR3 region has 15 residues. Germline V lookup: CDR1 SGDLS, CDR2 YYNGEE. V was pared by 0 bases and J by 9 bases, with 9 bases of the junction left unmatched.

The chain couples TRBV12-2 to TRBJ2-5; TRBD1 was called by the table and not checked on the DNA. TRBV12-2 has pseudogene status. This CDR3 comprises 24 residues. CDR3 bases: TGTGCAAGTCGCTTAGCGCCGAGGAAGGGGGACAGGCACGAGGCGAGATGTTTTAAACAGACCCAGTACTTC. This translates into CASRLAPRKGDRHEARCFKQTQYF.